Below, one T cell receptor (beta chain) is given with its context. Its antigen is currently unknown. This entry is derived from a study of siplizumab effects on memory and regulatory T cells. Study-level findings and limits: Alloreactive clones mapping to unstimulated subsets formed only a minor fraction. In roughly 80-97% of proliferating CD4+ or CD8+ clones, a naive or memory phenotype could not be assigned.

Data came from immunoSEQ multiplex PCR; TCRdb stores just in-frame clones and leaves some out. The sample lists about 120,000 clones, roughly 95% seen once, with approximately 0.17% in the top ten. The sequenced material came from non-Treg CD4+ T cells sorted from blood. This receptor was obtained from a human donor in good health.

DNA of the CDR3: TGTGCCAGCAGCTGGACAGGTGCCTACGAGCAGTACTTC. Its protein is CASSWTGAYEQYF. The chain combines TRBV5-6 with TRBJ2-7; 7 positions match TRBD1. After removal of 3 bases from V and 2 bases from J, the junction contained 2 bases not matched to a gene. The CDR3 runs 13 residues. The germline CDR1 and CDR2 sequences are SGHDT and YYEEEE.